Reported below is one T cell receptor (beta chain). Its antigen remains unknown. Positive CCR7 selection of CD45RO-negative cells yielded the naive CD8 cells, and terminally differentiated effector memory CD45RA+ cells were excluded. TCRdb keeps only in-frame clones here, not all; method: immunoSEQ multiplex PCR. This sample carries about 820,000 clones, around 92% of them seen once, and the ten largest clones take nearly 25%. The data derive from a study of shared clonotypes between healthy human individuals. Study-level findings and limits: The researchers took only blood, and tissue repertoires probably look different. Estimated richness values were generally larger in naive subsets than in memory subsets.

Germline CDR1 SGHAT, CDR2 FQNNGV. Trimming shortened V by 3 bases and J by 1 base, and 17 bases separated the two germline ends. There are 17 residues in the CDR3. This receptor was taken from a man younger than 40 in good health. The rearrangement uses TRBV11-2 and TRBJ2-3, with a tentative D call TRBD2 (6 bases). Sequenced sample: naive CD8+ T cells sorted from blood. CDR3 loop: CASSLELANWGTDTQYF. For the CDR3, the DNA is TGTGCCAGCAGCTTGGAGCTAGCGAATTGGGGCACAGATACGCAGTATTTT.